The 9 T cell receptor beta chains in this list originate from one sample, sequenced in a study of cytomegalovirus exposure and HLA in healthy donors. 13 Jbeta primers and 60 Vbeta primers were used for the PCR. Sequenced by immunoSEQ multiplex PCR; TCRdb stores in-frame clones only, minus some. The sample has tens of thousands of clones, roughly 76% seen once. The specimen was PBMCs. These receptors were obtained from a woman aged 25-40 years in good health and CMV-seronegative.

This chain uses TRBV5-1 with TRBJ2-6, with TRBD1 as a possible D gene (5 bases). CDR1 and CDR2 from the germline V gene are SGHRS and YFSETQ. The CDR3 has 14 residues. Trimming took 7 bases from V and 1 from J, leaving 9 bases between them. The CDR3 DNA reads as TGCGCCAGCTCACAGGAGTCTGGGGCCAACGTCCTGACTTTC. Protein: CASSQESGANVLTF.

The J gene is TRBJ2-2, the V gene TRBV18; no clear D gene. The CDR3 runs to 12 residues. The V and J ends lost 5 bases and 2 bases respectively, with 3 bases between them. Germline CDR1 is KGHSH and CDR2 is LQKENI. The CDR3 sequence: CASSVNTGELFF. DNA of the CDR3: TGTGCCAGCTCAGTAAACACCGGGGAGCTGTTTTTT.

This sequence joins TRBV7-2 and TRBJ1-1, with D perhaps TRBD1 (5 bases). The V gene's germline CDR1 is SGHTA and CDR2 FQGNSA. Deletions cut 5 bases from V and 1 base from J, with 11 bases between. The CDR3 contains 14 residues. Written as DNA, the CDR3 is TGTGCCAGCAGCCTAGAGGGGCGGAACACTGAAGCTTTCTTT. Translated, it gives CASSLEGRNTEAFF.

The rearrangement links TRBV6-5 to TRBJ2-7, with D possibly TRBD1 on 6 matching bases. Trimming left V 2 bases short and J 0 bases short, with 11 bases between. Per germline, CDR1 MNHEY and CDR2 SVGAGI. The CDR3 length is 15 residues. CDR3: CASSYTATGSYEQYF. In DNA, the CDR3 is TGTGCCAGCAGTTACACGGCGACAGGCTCCTACGAGCAGTACTTC.

Here the CDR3 reads CASSQSRENTGELFF. The DNA of the CDR3 is TGTGCCAGCAGCCAAAGTCGGGAAAACACCGGGGAGCTGTTTTTT. The chain recombines TRBV14 with TRBJ2-2; possible D gene TRBD2, 5 bases. There are 15 residues in the CDR3. The germline V gene encodes CDR1 SGHDN and CDR2 FVKESK. Trimming took off 2 bases at V and 2 bases at J, with 9 bases between the two ends.

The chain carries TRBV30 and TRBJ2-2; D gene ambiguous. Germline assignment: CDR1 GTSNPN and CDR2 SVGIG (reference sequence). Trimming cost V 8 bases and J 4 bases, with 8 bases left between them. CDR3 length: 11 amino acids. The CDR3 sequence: CAAASTGELFF. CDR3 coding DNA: TGTGCCGCGGCGAGCACCGGGGAGCTGTTTTTT.

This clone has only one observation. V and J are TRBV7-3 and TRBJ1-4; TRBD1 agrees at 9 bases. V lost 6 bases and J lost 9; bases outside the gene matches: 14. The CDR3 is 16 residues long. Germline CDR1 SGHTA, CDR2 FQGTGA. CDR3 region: CASSRPRDRDIKKLFF. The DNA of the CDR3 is TGTGCCAGCAGTCGACCCCGGGACAGGGATATAAAAAAACTGTTTTTT. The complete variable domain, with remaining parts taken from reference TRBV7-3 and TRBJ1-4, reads GAGVSQTPSNKVTEKGKYVELRCDPISGHTALYWYRQSLGQGPEFLIYFQGTGAADDSGLPNDRFFAVRPEGSVSTLKIQRTERGDSAVYLCASSRPRDRDIKKLFFGSGTQLSVL.

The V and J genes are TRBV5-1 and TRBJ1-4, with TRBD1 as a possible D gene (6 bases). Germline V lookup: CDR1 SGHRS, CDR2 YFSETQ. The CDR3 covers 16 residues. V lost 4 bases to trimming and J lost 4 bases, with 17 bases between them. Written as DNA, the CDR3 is TGCGCCAGCAGCGAACTACAGGGCGGGGGTAATGAAAAACTGTTTTTT. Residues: CASSELQGGGNEKLFF. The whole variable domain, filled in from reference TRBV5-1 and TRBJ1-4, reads KAGVTQTPRYLIKTRGQQVTLSCSPISGHRSVSWYQQTPGQGLQFLFEYFSETQRNKGNFPGRFSGRQFSNSRSEMNVSTLELGDSALYLCASSELQGGGNEKLFFGSGTQLSVL.

CDR3 nucleotide sequence: TGCAGCGTTGACTTACAGCCGAGAGATTTCTTT. It is translated as CSVDLQPRDFF. The V call is TRBV29-1, the J call TRBJ1-1; no clear D. This CDR3 is 11 amino acids long. Trimming pared 3 bases from V and 13 bases from J, leaving 15 bases between. CDR1 is SQVTM and CDR2 is ANQGSEA in the germline V gene.